A single sample is the source of the 8 T cell receptor beta chains below, sequenced in a study of T cell repertoires in cytomegalovirus infection. TCRdb reprocessed the reads via MiXCR and lists one record per CDR3 protein. The sample holds 300,000 to 400,000 distinct CDR3 sequences, 15% to 20% seen once. The sequenced material came from PBMCs. The source is a human donor in good health (CMV status not recorded). Some clones in this sample may be carry-over from other donors' samples.

This clonotype has ten or more counts. The J gene is TRBJ1-3, the V gene TRBV7-2; 9 nucleotides line up with TRBD1. The V segment lost 1 base and the J segment 1 base; nucleotides outside the gene matches: 8. The CDR3 consists of 18 residues. The germline V gene has CDR1 SGHTA and CDR2 FQGNSA. This CDR3 reads CASSLVGGQGPSGNTIYF. The CDR3 coding sequence is TGTGCCAGCAGCTTAGTGGGGGGACAGGGACCATCTGGAAACACCATATATTTT.

This clonotype was recorded a few times. The rearrangement links TRBV7-9 to TRBJ2-7; D perhaps matches TRBD2 (7 bases). Trimming cost V 5 bases and J 3 bases, with 17 bases left between them. In germline, CDR1 is SEHNR, CDR2 FQNEAQ (reference sequence). This CDR3 has 15 amino acids. CDR3 residues: CASSTPGGYHYEQYF. Here the CDR3 DNA reads TGTGCCAGCAGCACCCCGGGGGGCTATCACTACGAGCAGTACTTC.

The V and J genes are TRBV6-1 and TRBJ2-1, with 10 bases fitting TRBD2. The CDR3 loop spans 15 amino acids. Germline V gene data show CDR1 as MNHNS and CDR2 as SASEGT. V shed 11 bases, J shed 0 bases, and the junction held 7 bases outside the gene matches. CDR3 DNA sequence: TGTGCCGGCGGACTAGCGGAGAGCTCCTACAATGAGCAGTTCTTC. Its protein product is CAGGLAESSYNEQFF.

This chain joins TRBV2 and TRBJ2-7; D gene ambiguous. This CDR3 spans 10 amino acids. Germline loops: CDR1 SNHLY, CDR2 FYNNEI. V was trimmed by 4 bases and J by 5 bases, leaving 3 bases between them. In DNA, the CDR3 is TGTGCCAGCAGTGCCCACGAGCAGTACTTC. Protein product: CASSAHEQYF.

This clonotype came up many times. CDR3 bases: TGTGCCAGCAGCCTGCTTTTGGCTCGGGAGACCCAGTACTTC. This translates into CASSLLLARETQYF. This chain links TRBV7-8 with TRBJ2-5; no reliable D call. Trimming shortened V by 5 bases and J by 5 bases, and 15 bases separated the two germline ends. CDR3 length equals 14 residues. Germline CDR1 is SGHVS and CDR2 is FQNEAQ.

This clonotype was detected only a few times. The chain couples TRBV20-1 to TRBJ2-3, with 11 nucleotides matching TRBD2. Looked up from germline, CDR1 is DFQATT and CDR2 is SNEGSKA (reference sequence). The CDR3 runs to 14 residues. V lost 5 bases and J lost 7; bases outside the gene matches: 8. DNA of the CDR3: TGCAGTGCTCATACTAGCGGGAGAGAATATACGCAGTATTTT. Protein: CSAHTSGREYTQYF.

This clonotype came up many times. This chain links TRBV7-6 with TRBJ2-7; perhaps TRBD2 as D (7 bases). This CDR3 is built from 15 residues. The V gene lost 5 bases and the J gene lost 6 bases, with 20 bases spanning the gap. Germline CDR1 reads SGHVS; CDR2 reads FNYEAQ. This CDR3 reads CASSKGGLDLGEQYF. The CDR3 coding sequence is TGTGCCAGCAGCAAGGGGGGGCTAGACCTCGGCGAGCAGTACTTC. Complete variable domain (other parts from reference TRBV7-6 and TRBJ2-7): GAGVSQSPRYKVTKRGQDVALRCDPISGHVSLYWYRQALGQGPEFLTYFNYEAQQDKSGLPNDRFSAERPEGSISTLTIQRTEQRDSAMYRCASSKGGLDLGEQYFGPGTRLTVT.

In this sample, this clonotype turned up many times. The chain links TRBV7-2 to TRBJ2-7, with 8 positions matching TRBD2. Germline-derived CDR1 and CDR2 are SGHTA and FQGNSA. The CDR3 loop spans 16 amino acids. After removal of 5 bases from V and 0 bases from J, the junction contained 9 bases not matched to a gene. Written as DNA, the CDR3 is TGTGCCAGCAGCACCAGACTAGCGCTCAGCTCCTACGAGCAGTACTTC. Protein: CASSTRLALSSYEQYF. The full variable domain, completed using reference TRBV7-2 and TRBJ2-7, is GAGVSQSPSNKVTEKGKDVELRCDPISGHTALYWYRQSLGQGLEFLIYFQGNSAPDKSGLPSDRFSAERTGGSVSTLTIQRTQQEDSAVYLCASSTRLALSSYEQYFGPGTRLTVT.